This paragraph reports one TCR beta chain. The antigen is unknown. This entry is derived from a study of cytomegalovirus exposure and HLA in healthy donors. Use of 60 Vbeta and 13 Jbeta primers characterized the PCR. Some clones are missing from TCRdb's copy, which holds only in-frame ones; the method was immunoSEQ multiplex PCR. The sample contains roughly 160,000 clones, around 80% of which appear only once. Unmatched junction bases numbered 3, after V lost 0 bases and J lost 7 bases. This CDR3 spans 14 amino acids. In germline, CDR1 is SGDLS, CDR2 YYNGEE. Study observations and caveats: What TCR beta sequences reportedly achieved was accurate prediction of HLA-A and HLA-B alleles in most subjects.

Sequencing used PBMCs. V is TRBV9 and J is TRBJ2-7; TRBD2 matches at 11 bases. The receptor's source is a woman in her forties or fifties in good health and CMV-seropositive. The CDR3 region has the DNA TGTGCCAGCAGCGTAGCATTAGCGGGAGGGGAGCAGTACTTC. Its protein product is CASSVALAGGEQYF.